These 26 T cell receptor beta chains came from one sample sequenced in a study of T cells in women clearing cervical HPV infection. Sequencing used immunoSEQ multiplex PCR; TCRdb keeps in-frame clones, though not all of them. This specimen shows under 35,000 clones; the ten leading clones hold under 4%. Sequenced input: blood buffy coat. All receptors come from a woman aged 18 to 75 with a cervical HPV16 infection that either progressed to CIN3+ or cleared (not recorded which).

In regard to this clone: The read ends 3 residues shy of where the CDR3 ends; the end is completed using the germline J gene. This chain links TRBV19 with TRBJ2-1, with 8 nucleotides matching TRBD2. The V gene's germline CDR1 is LNHDA and CDR2 SQIVND (reference sequence). The CDR3 sequence is 13 residues long. The trim removed 1 base at V and 9 bases at J, leaving 2 bases unmatched. This CDR3 reads CASSIGTSTEQFF. The CDR3 bases that were read are TGTGCCAGTAGTATAGGGACTAGCACTGAG.

To note about this clone: The CDR3 end lies 3 residues beyond the end of the read and is filled in from the germline J gene. V and J are TRBV6-4 and TRBJ1-5, with a tentative D call TRBD1 (6 bases). There are 15 residues in the CDR3. Germline V lookup: CDR1 MRHNA, CDR2 SNTAGT. V gave up 7 bases and J gave up 6 bases, with 19 bases separating them. CDR3 in amino acids: CASTPDRPGRQPQHF. The DNA read from the CDR3 is TGTGCCAGCACCCCAGACAGGCCAGGACGTCAGCCC.

To note about this clone: The DNA ends 3 residues before the CDR3 does, and the rest of the CDR3 is filled in from the germline J gene. V gene TRBV9 combines with J gene TRBJ2-7; D not certain. The CDR3 totals 16 residues. Germline CDR1 and CDR2: SGDLS and YYNGEE. V dropped 0 bases and J dropped 0 bases, with 13 bases sitting between them. The CDR3 DNA, read in part, is TGTGCCAGCAGCGTAGGGCTTCTTACAAGCTCCTACGAG. Its protein is CASSVGLLTSSYE. The full-length CDR3 reads as CASSVGLLTSSYEQYF.

With respect to this clone: The read comes to an end 3 residues before the CDR3 does, leaving the germline J gene to fill in the end. This chain uses TRBV7-9 with TRBJ1-2; possible D gene TRBD1, 5 bases. This CDR3 spans 15 amino acids. V was clipped by 4 bases and J by 3 bases, with 15 bases between them. Germline values: CDR1 SEHNR, CDR2 FQNEAQ (reference sequence). The CDR3 loop is CASSSQETAYYGYTF. CDR3 DNA (partial): TGTGCCAGCAGCTCCCAAGAGACAGCCTACTATGGC.

Concerning this clone: The read terminates 3 residues ahead of where the CDR3 ends, so the germline J gene completes it. The V gene is TRBV5-1, the J gene TRBJ2-3, with D hard to call. There are 14 residues in the CDR3. The V end was cut by 0 bases, the J end by 6 bases, with 11 bases between. Germline V gives CDR1 SGHRS, CDR2 YFSETQ. CDR3 in amino acids: CASSLGLSGDTQYF. The sequenced part of the CDR3 DNA is TGCGCCAGCAGCTTGGGGCTCTCCGGGGATACG. Complete variable domain (other parts from reference TRBV5-1 and TRBJ2-3): KAGVTQTPRYLIKTRGQQVTLSCSPISGHRSVSWYQQTPGQGLQFLFEYFSETQRNKGNFPGRFSGRQFSNSRSEMNVSTLELGDSALYLCASSLGLSGDTQYFGPGTRLTVL.

CDR3: CSAKGLAGVRETQYF. The part of the CDR3 DNA that was read is TGCAGTGCTAAGGGACTAGCGGGAGTTCGGGAGACC. The rearrangement uses TRBV20-1 and TRBJ2-5; the match to TRBD2 covers 14 bases. The read gets to within 3 residues of the CDR3 end, and the germline J gene fills in the rest. The germline V gene has CDR1 DFQATT and CDR2 SNEGSKA (reference sequence). CDR3 length: 15 amino acids. Losses at the gene ends were 4 bases for V and 5 bases for J; bases not matched to a gene: 6.

The CDR3 sequence: CAGQGVANSPLHF. The covered CDR3 bases are TGTGCCGGACAGGGGGTTGCTAATTCACCC. V gene TRBV30 combines with J gene TRBJ1-6, with 10 positions matching TRBD1. The CDR3 end lies 3 residues beyond the end of the read and is filled in from the germline J gene. CDR1 is GTSNPN and CDR2 is SVGIG in the germline V gene (reference sequence). V was clipped by 8 bases and J by 6 bases; unmatched bases: 4. The CDR3 covers 13 residues.

Concerning this clone: The read finishes 3 residues shy of the CDR3 end, and the germline J gene is used to complete it. V is TRBV19 and J is TRBJ1-1; 10 bases line up with TRBD1. Germline V gives CDR1 LNHDA, CDR2 SQIVND (reference sequence). Trimming at V came to 0 bases and at J to 4 bases, leaving 5 bases not matched to a gene. The length of the CDR3 is 16 residues. CDR3 protein: CASSIDRRTGGTEAFF. CDR3 DNA (partial): TGTGCCAGTAGTATAGATAGAAGGACAGGGGGCACTGAA.

In regard to this clone: The read ends 3 residues before the CDR3 terminus; that terminus is restored from the germline J gene. This chain links TRBV2 with TRBJ2-3; tentative D call: TRBD2 (5 bases). CDR1 and CDR2 (germline): SNHLY, FYNNEI. V lost 10 bases and J lost 5, with 13 bases in between. CDR3 length equals 12 residues. The CDR3 bases that were read are TGTGCCACCCCTGGACTCCAAGATACG. Its translation: CATPGLQDT. The entire CDR3 reads CATPGLQDTQYF.

Comments on this clone: The CDR3 end falls 3 residues outside the read, so it is completed with the germline J gene. The chain combines TRBV29-1 with TRBJ2-1; 8 bases are a match to TRBD2. V shed 4 bases, J shed 3 bases, and the junction held 8 bases outside the gene matches. The CDR3 has 15 residues. Germline lookup yields CDR1 SQVTM and CDR2 ANQGSEA. The sequenced part of the CDR3 DNA is TGCAGCGTTGTCTCCGGGACTAGGGTCTACAATGAG. Protein: CSVVSGTRVYNE. The CDR3, in full, reads CSVVSGTRVYNEQFF.

As concerns this clone: With the read ending 3 residues before the CDR3 end, the germline J gene is used to fill in that end. The chain is built from TRBV7-9 and TRBJ2-1; 7 nucleotides line up with TRBD1. The CDR3 is 14 amino acids. Per germline, CDR1 SEHNR and CDR2 FQNEAQ (reference sequence). Germline trimming cut 4 bases from V and 7 bases from J; bases unmatched to any gene: 7. Partial CDR3 DNA: TGTGCCAGCAGCTGGGACAGCCCGAGGAATGAG. Its translation: CASSWDSPRNE. The full CDR3 sequence reads CASSWDSPRNEQFF.

A note on this clone: Read coverage stops 3 residues before the CDR3 terminus; the germline J gene supplies the remainder. The chain couples TRBV2 to TRBJ2-5; D possibly corresponds to TRBD2 (6 bases). V lost 8 bases and J lost 3, with 13 bases in between. Germline V gene data show CDR1 as SNHLY and CDR2 as FYNNEI. This CDR3 has 13 amino acids. CDR3 DNA, as far as it was read: TGTGCCAGCTCTGGCCAGCGGGAAGAGACC. Protein: CASSGQREET. In full, the CDR3 reads CASSGQREETQYF.

Concerning this clone: From the germline J gene comes the end of the CDR3, since the read stops 3 residues before it. The V and J genes are TRBV5-6 and TRBJ2-7; 10 bases map to TRBD2. Trimming cost V 4 bases and J 4 bases; bases outside gene matches: 8. There are 15 residues in the CDR3. The germline gives CDR1 SGHDT, CDR2 YYEEEE. CDR3 amino acids: CASSGLAAPSYEQYF. The CDR3 bases that were read are TGTGCCAGCAGCGGACTAGCGGCCCCTTCGTACGAG.

As to this clone: The read finishes 3 residues shy of the CDR3 end, and the germline J gene is used to complete it. This chain joins TRBV20-1 and TRBJ2-7, with 8 bases aligning to TRBD2. V dropped 1 base and J dropped 1; count of bases not matched to a gene: 12. The CDR3 loop spans 17 amino acids. The germline V gene has CDR1 DFQATT and CDR2 SNEGSKA (reference sequence). The DNA read from the CDR3 is TGCAGTGCTAGAGGAATTGGGCTAGCGGGTTCGTCCTACGAG. The encoded protein is CSARGIGLAGSSYE. The entire CDR3 protein reads CSARGIGLAGSSYEQYF.

As regards this clone: With the read ending 3 residues before the CDR3 end, the germline J gene is used to fill in that end. The rearrangement links TRBV4-2 to TRBJ2-5; no clear D. The CDR3 has 16 amino acids. V dropped 0 bases and J dropped 4 bases, with 15 bases sitting between them. Germline V gene data show CDR1 as LGHNA and CDR2 as YNFKEQ. The CDR3 DNA, read in part, is TGTGCCAGCAGCCAAGATTTTCAAAATAGTGGAGAGACC. It encodes CASSQDFQNSGET. The entire CDR3 sequence reads CASSQDFQNSGETQYF.

With respect to this clone: The read ends 3 residues shy of where the CDR3 ends; the end is completed using the germline J gene. The chain combines TRBV12-3 or TRBV12-4 with TRBJ2-1; D is perhaps TRBD2 (6 bases). V shed 6 bases and J shed 2 bases, with 14 bases lying between them. The CDR3 runs 15 residues. The CDR3 DNA, read in part, is TGTGCCAGCAGGAAGACTAGTGGGCCCTACAATGAG. It codes for CASRKTSGPYNE. The entire CDR3 reads CASRKTSGPYNEQFF.

Regarding this clone: Read coverage stops 3 residues before the CDR3 terminus; the germline J gene supplies the remainder. This chain links TRBV20-1 with TRBJ1-1, with 10 positions matching TRBD1. The trim removed 6 bases at V and 1 base at J, leaving 8 bases unmatched. Germline V gives CDR1 DFQATT, CDR2 SNEGSKA (reference sequence). The CDR3 loop spans 15 amino acids. The CDR3: CSARRTGGKNTEAFF. Partial CDR3 DNA: TGCAGTGCAAGACGGACAGGGGGGAAGAACACTGAA.

CDR3 bases read: TGTGCCAGCAGTAGGACAGGGCAGTCCTACGAG. Protein: CASSRTGQSYE. The entire CDR3 reads CASSRTGQSYEQYF. The rearrangement joins TRBV5-6 to TRBJ2-7, with 8 positions matching TRBD1. The missing CDR3 end, 3 residues past where the read stops, is filled in from the germline J gene. After removal of 5 bases from V and 1 base from J, the junction contained 5 bases not matched to a gene. The germline V gene encodes CDR1 SGHDT and CDR2 YYEEEE. There are 14 residues in the CDR3.

Remarks on this clone: The CDR3 end is not reached by the read, which stops 3 residues before it; the germline J gene fills it in. The rearrangement uses TRBV20-1 and TRBJ2-1, with 7 bases matching TRBD2. The CDR3 sequence is 13 residues long. V was clipped by 5 bases and J by 7 bases; unmatched bases: 8. Germline V gives CDR1 DFQATT, CDR2 SNEGSKA (reference sequence). CDR3 DNA, as far as it was read: TGCAGTGCTTTAGCGGGTATGGTGAATGAG. Translated, it gives CSALAGMVNE. The entire CDR3 protein reads CSALAGMVNEQFF.

Remarks on this clone: The sequence runs out 3 residues before the end of the CDR3; the remainder is reconstructed from the germline J gene. This chain joins TRBV20-1 and TRBJ2-1; 10 nucleotides match TRBD2. V trimming: 3 bases; J trimming: 0 bases; junction bases outside the gene matches: 8. The V gene's germline CDR1 is DFQATT and CDR2 SNEGSKA (reference sequence). This CDR3 is built from 17 residues. The part of the CDR3 DNA that was read is TGCAGTGCTAGCCGCGGACTAGCGGATAGCTCCTACAATGAG. It encodes CSASRGLADSSYNE. The CDR3 reads in full as CSASRGLADSSYNEQFF.

Concerning this clone: Sequencing ends 3 residues short of the CDR3 end; the germline J gene provides the rest. The chain is built from TRBV19 and TRBJ2-5; TRBD2 might be the D (5 bases). CDR3 size: 13 residues. The V and J ends lost 5 bases and 1 base respectively, with 8 bases between them. In germline, CDR1 is LNHDA, CDR2 SQIVND (reference sequence). CDR3 loop: CASSAGPQETQYF. The CDR3 bases that were read are TGTGCCAGTAGTGCGGGCCCCCAAGAGACC.

Remarks on this clone: The CDR3 is cut off 3 residues early in the read; its end comes from the germline J gene. The genes are TRBV5-1 and TRBJ2-7, with 11 bases fitting TRBD2. V was pared by 4 bases and J by 2 bases, with 5 bases of the junction left unmatched. The CDR3 is made up of 15 amino acids. Per the germline V gene, CDR1 is SGHRS and CDR2 is YFSETQ. The sequenced part of the CDR3 DNA is TGCGCCAGCAGCAGAGGGACTAGCGGAACCTACGAG. Protein product: CASSRGTSGTYE. The CDR3, in full, reads CASSRGTSGTYEQYF.

To note about this clone: The read halts 3 residues ahead of the CDR3 end, with the missing end drawn from the germline J gene. This chain uses TRBV20-1 with TRBJ2-7; D is perhaps TRBD2 (7 bases). This CDR3 contains 15 residues. V was clipped by 3 bases and J by 3 bases, with 18 bases between them. Germline CDR1 is DFQATT and CDR2 is SNEGSKA (reference sequence). The CDR3 DNA, read in part, is TGCAGTGCTAGGGGGGGGTCAGGGGAGGACTACGAG. Translation: CSARGGSGEDYE. The full CDR3 reads CSARGGSGEDYEQYF.

Points on this clone: Read coverage stops 3 residues before the CDR3 terminus; the germline J gene supplies the remainder. This sequence joins TRBV2 and TRBJ2-1, with 8 bases fitting TRBD1. This CDR3 is built from 15 residues. The V gene's germline CDR1 is SNHLY and CDR2 FYNNEI. Germline trimming cut 6 bases from V and 4 bases from J; bases unmatched to any gene: 8. CDR3 sequence: CASRTDRGLYNEQFF. The DNA read from the CDR3 is TGTGCCAGCAGGACCGACAGGGGCCTATACAATGAG.

About this clone itself: The CDR3 end falls 3 residues outside the read, so it is completed with the germline J gene. The chain is built from TRBV18 and TRBJ2-1; TRBD2 matches at 11 bases. There are 18 residues in the CDR3. With V trimmed by 3 bases and J by 4 bases, 11 bases remained unmatched. The germline CDR1 and CDR2 sequences are KGHSH and LQKENI. The CDR3 loop is CASSPRSGTSGAYNEQFF. The part of the CDR3 DNA that was read is TGTGCCAGCTCACCTCGCTCCGGGACTAGCGGAGCATACAATGAG.

As regards this clone: At one end, the junction sequence differs from germline, possibly due to a read error. Read sequence stops 3 residues before the CDR3 end, and the germline J gene provides the missing end. The chain joins TRBV20-1 to TRBJ2-2; a weak D match, TRBD2 (6 bases). This CDR3 contains 16 residues. From germline, CDR1 is DFQATT and CDR2 SNEGSKA (reference sequence). The covered CDR3 bases are TGCAGTGCTCTCGCAAGCGGGCCCCGGAACAACGGGGAG. Protein sequence: CSALASGPRNNGE. Given in full, the CDR3 is CSALASGPRNNGELFF.